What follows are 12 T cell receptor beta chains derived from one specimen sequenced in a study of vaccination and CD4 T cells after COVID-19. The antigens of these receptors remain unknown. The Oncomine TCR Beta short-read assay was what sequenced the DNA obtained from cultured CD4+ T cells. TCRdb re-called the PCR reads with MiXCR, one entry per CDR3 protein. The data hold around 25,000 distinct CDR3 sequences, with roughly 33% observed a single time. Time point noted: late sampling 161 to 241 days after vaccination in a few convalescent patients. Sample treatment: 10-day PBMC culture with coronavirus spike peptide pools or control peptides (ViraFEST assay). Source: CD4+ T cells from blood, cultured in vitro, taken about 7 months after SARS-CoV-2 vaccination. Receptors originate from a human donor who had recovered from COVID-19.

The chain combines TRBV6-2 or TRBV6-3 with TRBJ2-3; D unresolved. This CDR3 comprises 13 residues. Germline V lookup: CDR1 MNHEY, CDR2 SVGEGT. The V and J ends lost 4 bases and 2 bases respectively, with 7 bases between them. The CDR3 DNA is TGTGCCAGCAGTTCTGCAGACACAGATACGCAGTATTTT. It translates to CASSSADTDTQYF.

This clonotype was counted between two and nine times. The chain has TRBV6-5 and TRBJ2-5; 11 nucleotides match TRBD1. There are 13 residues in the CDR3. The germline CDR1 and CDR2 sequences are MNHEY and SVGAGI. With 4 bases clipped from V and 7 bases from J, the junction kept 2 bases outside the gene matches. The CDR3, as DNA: TGTGCCAGCAGTTTGGGACAGGGGGGGACCCAGTACTTC. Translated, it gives CASSLGQGGTQYF.

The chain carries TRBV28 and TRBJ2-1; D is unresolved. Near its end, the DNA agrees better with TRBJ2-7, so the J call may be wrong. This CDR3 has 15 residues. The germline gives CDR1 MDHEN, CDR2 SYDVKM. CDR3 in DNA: TGTGCCAGCAGTCCGAGCCCGCCCCCCCTTTACGAGCAGTACTTC. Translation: CASSPSPPPLYEQYF.

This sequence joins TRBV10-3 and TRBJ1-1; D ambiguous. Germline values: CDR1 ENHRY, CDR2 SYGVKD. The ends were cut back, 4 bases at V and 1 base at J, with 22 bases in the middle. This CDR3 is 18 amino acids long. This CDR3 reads CAISVYDGKLFRNTEAFF. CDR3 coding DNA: TGTGCCATCAGTGTTTACGACGGGAAGTTATTTAGGAACACTGAAGCTTTCTTT.

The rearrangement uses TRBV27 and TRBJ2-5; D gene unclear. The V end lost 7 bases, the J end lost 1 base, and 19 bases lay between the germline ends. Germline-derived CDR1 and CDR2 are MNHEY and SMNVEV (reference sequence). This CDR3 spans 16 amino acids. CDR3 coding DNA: TGTGCCAGCACCTTTCTGGAAACCCCGGCCCAAGAGACCCAGTACTTC. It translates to CASTFLETPAQETQYF.

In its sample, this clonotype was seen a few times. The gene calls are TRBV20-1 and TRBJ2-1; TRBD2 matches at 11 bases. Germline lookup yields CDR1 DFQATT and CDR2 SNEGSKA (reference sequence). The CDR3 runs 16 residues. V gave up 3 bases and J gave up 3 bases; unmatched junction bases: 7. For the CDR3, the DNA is TGCAGTGCTAGTGACCCACTAGCGGGAGACTACAATGAGCAGTTCTTC. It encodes CSASDPLAGDYNEQFF.

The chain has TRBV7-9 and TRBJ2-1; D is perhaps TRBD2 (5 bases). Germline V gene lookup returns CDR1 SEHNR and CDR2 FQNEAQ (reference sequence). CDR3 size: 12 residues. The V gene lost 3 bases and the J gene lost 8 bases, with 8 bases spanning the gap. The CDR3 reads CASSFHGDEQFF. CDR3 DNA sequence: TGTGCCAGCAGCTTTCACGGGGATGAGCAGTTCTTC.

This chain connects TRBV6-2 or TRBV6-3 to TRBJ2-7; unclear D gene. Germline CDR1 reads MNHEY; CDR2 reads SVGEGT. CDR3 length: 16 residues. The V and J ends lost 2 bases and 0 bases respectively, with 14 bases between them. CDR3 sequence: CASSYGSVSNSYEQYF. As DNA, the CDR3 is TGTGCCAGCAGTTACGGTTCGGTCAGTAACTCCTACGAGCAGTACTTC.

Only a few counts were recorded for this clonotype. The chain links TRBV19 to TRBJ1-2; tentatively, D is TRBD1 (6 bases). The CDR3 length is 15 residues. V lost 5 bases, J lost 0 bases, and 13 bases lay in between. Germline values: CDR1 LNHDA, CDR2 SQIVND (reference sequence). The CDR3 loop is CASSPLDRANYGYTF. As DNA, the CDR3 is TGTGCCAGTAGTCCACTGGACAGAGCTAACTATGGCTACACCTTC.

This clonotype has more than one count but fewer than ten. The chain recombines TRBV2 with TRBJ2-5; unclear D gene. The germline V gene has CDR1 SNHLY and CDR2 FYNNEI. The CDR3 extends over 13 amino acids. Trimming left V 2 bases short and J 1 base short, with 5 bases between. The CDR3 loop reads CASSELGQETQYF. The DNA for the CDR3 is TGTGCCAGCAGTGAACTCGGCCAAGAGACCCAGTACTTC.

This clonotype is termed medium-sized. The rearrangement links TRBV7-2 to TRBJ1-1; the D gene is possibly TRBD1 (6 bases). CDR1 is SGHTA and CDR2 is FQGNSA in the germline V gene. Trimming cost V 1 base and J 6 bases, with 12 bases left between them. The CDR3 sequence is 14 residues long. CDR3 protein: CASSLDRVGAEAFF. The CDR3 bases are TGTGCCAGCAGCTTAGACAGGGTAGGCGCTGAAGCTTTCTTT.

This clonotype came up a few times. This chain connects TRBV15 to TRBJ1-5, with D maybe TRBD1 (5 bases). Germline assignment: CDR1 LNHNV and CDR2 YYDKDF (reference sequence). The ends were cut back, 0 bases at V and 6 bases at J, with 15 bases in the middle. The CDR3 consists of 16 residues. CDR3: CATSRDLRGIFQPQHF. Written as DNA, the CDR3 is TGTGCCACCAGCAGAGATCTCCGGGGGATTTTTCAGCCCCAGCATTTT.